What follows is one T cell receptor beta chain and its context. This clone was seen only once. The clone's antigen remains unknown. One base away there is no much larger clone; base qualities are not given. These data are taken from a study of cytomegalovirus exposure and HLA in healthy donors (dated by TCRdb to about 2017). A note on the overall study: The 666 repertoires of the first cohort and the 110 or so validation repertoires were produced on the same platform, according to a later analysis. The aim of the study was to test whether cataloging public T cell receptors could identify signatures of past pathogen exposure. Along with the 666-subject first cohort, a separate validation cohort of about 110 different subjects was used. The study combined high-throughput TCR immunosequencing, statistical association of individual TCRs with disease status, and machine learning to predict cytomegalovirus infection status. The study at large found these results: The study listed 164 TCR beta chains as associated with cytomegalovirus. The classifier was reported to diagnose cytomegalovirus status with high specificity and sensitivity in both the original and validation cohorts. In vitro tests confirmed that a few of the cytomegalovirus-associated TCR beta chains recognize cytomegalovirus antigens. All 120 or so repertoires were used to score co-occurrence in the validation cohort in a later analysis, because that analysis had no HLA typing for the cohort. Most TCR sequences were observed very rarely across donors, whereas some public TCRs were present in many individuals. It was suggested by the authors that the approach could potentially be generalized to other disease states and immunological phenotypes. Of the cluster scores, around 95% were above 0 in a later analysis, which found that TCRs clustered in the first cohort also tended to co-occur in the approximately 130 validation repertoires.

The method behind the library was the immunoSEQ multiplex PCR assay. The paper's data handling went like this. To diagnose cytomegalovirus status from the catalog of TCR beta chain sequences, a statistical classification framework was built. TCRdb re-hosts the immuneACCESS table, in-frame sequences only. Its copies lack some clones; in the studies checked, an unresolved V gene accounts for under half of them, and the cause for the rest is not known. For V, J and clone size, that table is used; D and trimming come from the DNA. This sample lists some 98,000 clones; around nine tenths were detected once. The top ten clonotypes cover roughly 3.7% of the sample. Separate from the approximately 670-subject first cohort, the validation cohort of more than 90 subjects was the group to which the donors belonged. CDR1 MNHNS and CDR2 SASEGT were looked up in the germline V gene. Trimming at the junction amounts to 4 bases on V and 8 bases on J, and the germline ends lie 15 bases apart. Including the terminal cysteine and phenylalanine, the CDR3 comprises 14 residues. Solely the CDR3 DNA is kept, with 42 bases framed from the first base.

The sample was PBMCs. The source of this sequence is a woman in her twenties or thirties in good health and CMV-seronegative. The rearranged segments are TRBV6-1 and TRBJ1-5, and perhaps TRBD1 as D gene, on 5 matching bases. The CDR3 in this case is CASSGGGTAEPQHF. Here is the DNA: TGTGCCAGCAGTGGGGGGGGGACGGCGGAGCCCCAGCATTTT.